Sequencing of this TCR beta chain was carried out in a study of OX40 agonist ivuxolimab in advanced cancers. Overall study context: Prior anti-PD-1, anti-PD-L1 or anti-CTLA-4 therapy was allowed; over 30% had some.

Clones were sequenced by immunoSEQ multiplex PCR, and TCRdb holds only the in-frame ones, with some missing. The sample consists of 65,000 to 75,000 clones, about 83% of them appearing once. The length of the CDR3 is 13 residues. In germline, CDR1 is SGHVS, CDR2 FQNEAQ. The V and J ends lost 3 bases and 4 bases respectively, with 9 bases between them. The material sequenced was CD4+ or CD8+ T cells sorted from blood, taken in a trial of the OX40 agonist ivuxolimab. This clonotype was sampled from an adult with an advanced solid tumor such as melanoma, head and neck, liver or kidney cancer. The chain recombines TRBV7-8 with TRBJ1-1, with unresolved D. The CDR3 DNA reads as TGTGCCAGCAGCTTGGACTTGGGCACTGAAGCTTTCTTT. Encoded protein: CASSLDLGTEAFF.